This T cell receptor beta chain derives from a study of T cell responses to AZD1222 COVID-19 vaccine. Per germline, CDR1 LGHDT and CDR2 YNNKEL (reference sequence). Trimming left V 0 bases short and J 6 bases short, with 24 bases between. The CDR3 covers 18 residues. Some clones are missing from TCRdb's copy, which holds only in-frame ones; the method was immunoSEQ multiplex PCR. The data hold about 100,000 clones, with about 92% observed a single time. The TCR was taken from an adult in good health. Source: peripheral blood, taken on day 0 of MenACWY control vaccination. The chain has TRBV3-1 (or the pseudogene TRBV3-2) and TRBJ2-7; D is undetermined. CDR3 DNA sequence: TGTGCCAGCAGCCAAGATCTAGATTTTCCTATAATCTCGGGCGAGCAGTACTTC. It yields the protein CASSQDLDFPIISGEQYF.